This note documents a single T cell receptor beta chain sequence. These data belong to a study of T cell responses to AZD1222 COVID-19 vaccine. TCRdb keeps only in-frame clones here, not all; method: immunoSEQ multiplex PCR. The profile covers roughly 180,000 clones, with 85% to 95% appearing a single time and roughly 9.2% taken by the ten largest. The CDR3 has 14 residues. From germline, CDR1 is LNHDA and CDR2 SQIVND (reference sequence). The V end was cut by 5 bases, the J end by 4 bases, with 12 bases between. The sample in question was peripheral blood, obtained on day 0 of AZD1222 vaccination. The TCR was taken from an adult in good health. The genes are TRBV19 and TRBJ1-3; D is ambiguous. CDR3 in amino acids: CASSWSVEGNTIYF. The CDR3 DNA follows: TGTGCCAGTAGTTGGTCCGTTGAAGGAAACACCATATATTTT.